This T cell receptor beta chain was retrieved from a study of cytomegalovirus exposure and HLA in healthy donors (dated by TCRdb to about 2017). Study-level background: A later analysis indicated that the 90 to 150 validation repertoires were generated on the platform also employed for the 700 or so repertoires of the first cohort. To predict cytomegalovirus infection status, the study combined high-throughput TCR immunosequencing, statistical association of individual TCRs with disease status, and machine learning. The study aimed to test whether signatures of past pathogen exposure could be identified by cataloging public T cell receptors. A separate validation cohort of some 130 different subjects was used in addition to the 666-subject first cohort.

Its CDR3 holds 12 amino acids, cysteine through phenylalanine. Only the CDR3 region is kept as DNA, spanning 36 bases read in frame from base 1. The germline V gene supplies CDR1 SNHLY and CDR2 FYNNEI. At the junction V is shortened by 9 bases and J by 6 bases; bases outside the gene matches: 5. What the research found in general, with its limitations: A few of the identified cytomegalovirus-associated TCR beta chains were confirmed in vitro to be specific for cytomegalovirus antigens. The classifier was reported to diagnose cytomegalovirus status with high specificity and sensitivity in both the original cohort and the validation cohort. The study listed approximately 150 TCR beta chains as associated with cytomegalovirus. A later analysis found that TCRs clustered in the first cohort also tended to co-occur in the 120 validation repertoires, with 94% of cluster scores above 0. While some public TCRs were present in many individuals, most TCR sequences turned up only very rarely across donors. The validation cohort had no HLA typing available for a later analysis, so co-occurrence within that cohort was assessed over all 130 or so repertoires. According to the authors, the approach could potentially be generalized to other disease states and immunological phenotypes.

Donors formed part of the validation cohort, which comprised approximately 130 subjects and was distinct from the first cohort of 690 or so subjects. Library generation was performed with the immunoSEQ multiplex PCR assay. As for how the authors treated the data: A statistical classification framework was built for diagnosing cytomegalovirus status from the catalog of TCR beta chain sequences. TCRdb stores this immuneACCESS table with in-frame sequences only. Part of the clones is absent; in the studies checked, under half of the shortfall reflects unresolved V genes, and no reason is known for the rest. V and J calls and clone size are those listed in that table; D and trimming were worked out from the DNA. Across this sample there are around 160,000 clones, with less than 90% seen only once. The ten top clones hold approximately 10% of the sample. Comments on this clone: Its target antigen remains unknown. Base qualities are not recorded, but no much larger clone differs from it by a single base.

This TCR derives from a man under 40 in good health and CMV-seropositive. The sequence is built from TRBV2 and TRBJ2-1, with 7 bases in between that match TRBD2. The sequencing input was PBMCs. The DNA is TGTGCCAGGAGAGCGGGGATCAATGAGCAGTTCTTC. Translated, this is CARRAGINEQFF.